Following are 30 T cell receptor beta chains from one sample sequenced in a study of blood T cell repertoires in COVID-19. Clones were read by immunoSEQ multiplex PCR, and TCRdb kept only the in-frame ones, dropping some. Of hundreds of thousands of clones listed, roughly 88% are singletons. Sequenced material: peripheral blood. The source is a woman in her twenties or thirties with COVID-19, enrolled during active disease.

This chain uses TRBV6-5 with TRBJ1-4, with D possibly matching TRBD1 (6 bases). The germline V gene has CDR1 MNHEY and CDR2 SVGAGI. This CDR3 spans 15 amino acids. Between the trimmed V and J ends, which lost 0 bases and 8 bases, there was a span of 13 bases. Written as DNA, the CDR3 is TGTGCCAGCAGTTACTCTTGGCAGGGGAACGAAAAACTGTTTTTT. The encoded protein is CASSYSWQGNEKLFF.

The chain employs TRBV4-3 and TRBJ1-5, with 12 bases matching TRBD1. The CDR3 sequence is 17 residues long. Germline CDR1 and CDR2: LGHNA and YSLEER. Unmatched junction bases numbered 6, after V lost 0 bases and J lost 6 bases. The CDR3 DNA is TGCGCCAGCAGCCAAGACGGGACAGGGGGCCCGGCTCAGCCCCAGCATTTT. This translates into CASSQDGTGGPAQPQHF.

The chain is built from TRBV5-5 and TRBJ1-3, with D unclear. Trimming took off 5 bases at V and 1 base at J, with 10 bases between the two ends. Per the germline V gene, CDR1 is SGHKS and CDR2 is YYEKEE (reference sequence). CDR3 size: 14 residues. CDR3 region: CASREGASGNTIYF. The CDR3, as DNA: TGTGCCAGCAGGGAGGGTGCGTCTGGAAACACCATATATTTT.

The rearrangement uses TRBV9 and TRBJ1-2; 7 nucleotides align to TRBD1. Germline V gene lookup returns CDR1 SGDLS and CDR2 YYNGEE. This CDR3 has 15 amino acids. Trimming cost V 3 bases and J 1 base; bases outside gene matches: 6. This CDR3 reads CASSATTGYNYGYTF. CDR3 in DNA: TGTGCCAGCAGCGCTACGACAGGGTATAACTATGGCTACACCTTC.

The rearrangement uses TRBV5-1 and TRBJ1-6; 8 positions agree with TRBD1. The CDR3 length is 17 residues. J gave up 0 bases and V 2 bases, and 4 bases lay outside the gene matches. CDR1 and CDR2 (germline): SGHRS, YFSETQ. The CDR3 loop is CASSLQGGSSYNSPLHF. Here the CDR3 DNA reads TGCGCCAGCAGCTTACAGGGGGGGAGCTCCTATAATTCACCCCTCCACTTT.

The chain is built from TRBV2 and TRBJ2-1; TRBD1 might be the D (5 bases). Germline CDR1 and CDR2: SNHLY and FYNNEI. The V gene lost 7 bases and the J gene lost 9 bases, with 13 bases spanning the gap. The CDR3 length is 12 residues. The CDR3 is CASNTNRGEQFF. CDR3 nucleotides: TGTGCCAGCAACACCAATAGGGGTGAGCAGTTCTTC.

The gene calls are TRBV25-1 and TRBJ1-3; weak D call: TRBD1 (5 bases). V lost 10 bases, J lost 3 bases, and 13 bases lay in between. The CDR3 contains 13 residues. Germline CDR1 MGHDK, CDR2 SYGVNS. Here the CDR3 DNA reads TGTGCCACGGAACCCGGGGGTGGAAACACCATATATTTT. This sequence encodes CATEPGGGNTIYF.

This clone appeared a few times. CDR3 sequence reads: CASSQESRRTISGELFF. The CDR3 DNA follows: TGTGCCAGCAGCCAAGAATCCCGCCGAACAATATCCGGGGAGCTGTTTTTT. The chain uses TRBV14 and TRBJ2-2; D is unclear. CDR1 and CDR2 (germline): SGHDN, FVKESK. V lost 0 bases and J 6 bases, leaving 17 bases between the germline ends. The CDR3 extends over 17 amino acids. Drawing the rest from reference TRBV14 and TRBJ2-2, the complete variable domain is EAGVTQFPSHSVIEKGQTVTLRCDPISGHDNLYWYRRVMGKEIKFLLHFVKESKQDESGMPNNRFLAERTGGTYSTLKVQPAELEDSGVYFCASSQESRRTISGELFFGEGSRLTVL.

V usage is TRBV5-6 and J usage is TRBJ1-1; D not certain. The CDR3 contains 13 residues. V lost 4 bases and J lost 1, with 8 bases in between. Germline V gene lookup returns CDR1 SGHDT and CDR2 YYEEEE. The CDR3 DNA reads TGTGCCAGCAGCCCGTATTCGAACACTGAAGCTTTCTTT. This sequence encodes CASSPYSNTEAFF.

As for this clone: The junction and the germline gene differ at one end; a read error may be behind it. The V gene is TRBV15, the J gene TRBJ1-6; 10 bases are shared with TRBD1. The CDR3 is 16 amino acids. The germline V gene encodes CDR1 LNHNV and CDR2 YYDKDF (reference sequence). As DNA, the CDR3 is TGTGCCACCAGCCGAGACAGGGGGCAGAATAATTCACCCCTCCACTTT. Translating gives CATSRDRGQNNSPLHF.

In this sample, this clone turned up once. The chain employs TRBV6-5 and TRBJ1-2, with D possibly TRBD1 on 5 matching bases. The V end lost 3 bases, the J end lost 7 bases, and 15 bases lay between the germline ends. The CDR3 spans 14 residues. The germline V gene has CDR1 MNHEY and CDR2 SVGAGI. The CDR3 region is CASSYGQGLRGYTF. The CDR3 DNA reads TGTGCCAGCAGTTATGGGCAGGGCCTCCGTGGCTACACCTTC.

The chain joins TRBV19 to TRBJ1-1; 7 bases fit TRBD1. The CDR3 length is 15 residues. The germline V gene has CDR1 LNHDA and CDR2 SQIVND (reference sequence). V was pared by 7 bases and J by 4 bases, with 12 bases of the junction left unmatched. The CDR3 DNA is TGTGCCAGTATCCGACAGGGATTCCGGATCACTGAAGCTTTCTTT. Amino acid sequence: CASIRQGFRITEAFF.

CDR3 nucleotides: TGTGCCAGCAGTTACTCCACTAACCAGGGTGGCGAGCAGTACTTC. Translating gives CASSYSTNQGGEQYF. This chain links TRBV6-5 with TRBJ2-7, with D possibly being TRBD1 (5 bases). There are 15 residues in the CDR3. The germline V gene encodes CDR1 MNHEY and CDR2 SVGAGI. V was pared by 0 bases and J by 6 bases, with 15 bases between.

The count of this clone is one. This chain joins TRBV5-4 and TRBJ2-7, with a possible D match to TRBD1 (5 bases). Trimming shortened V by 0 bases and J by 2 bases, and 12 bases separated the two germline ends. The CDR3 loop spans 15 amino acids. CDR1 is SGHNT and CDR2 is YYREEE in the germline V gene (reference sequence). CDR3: CASSLGGRVAYEQYF. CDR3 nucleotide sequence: TGTGCCAGCAGCTTGGGGGGCCGGGTGGCCTACGAGCAGTACTTC. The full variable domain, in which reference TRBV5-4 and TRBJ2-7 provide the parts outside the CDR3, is ETGVTQSPTHLIKTRGQQVTLRCSSQSGHNTVSWYQQALGQGPQFIFQYYREEENGRGNFPPRFSGLQFPNYSSELNVNALELDDSALYLCASSLGGRVAYEQYFGPGTRLTVT.

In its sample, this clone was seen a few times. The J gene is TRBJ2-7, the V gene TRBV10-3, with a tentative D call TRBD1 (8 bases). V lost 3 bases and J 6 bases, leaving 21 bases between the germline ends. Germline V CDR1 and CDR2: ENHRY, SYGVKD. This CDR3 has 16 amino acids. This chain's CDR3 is CAISEKWATGEGEQYV. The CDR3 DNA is TGTGCCATCAGTGAAAAGTGGGCGACAGGGGAGGGCGAGCAGTACGTC.

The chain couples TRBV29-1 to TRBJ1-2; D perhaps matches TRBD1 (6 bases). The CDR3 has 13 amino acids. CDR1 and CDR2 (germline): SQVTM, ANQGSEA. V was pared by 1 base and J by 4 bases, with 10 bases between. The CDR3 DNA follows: TGCAGCGTTGAAGTGGCGACAGGCTATGGCTACACCTTC. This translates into CSVEVATGYGYTF. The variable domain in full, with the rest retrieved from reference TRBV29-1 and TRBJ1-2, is SAVISQKPSRDICQRGTSLTIQCQVDSQVTMMFWYRQQPGQSLTLIATANQGSEATYESGFVIDKFPISRPNLTFSTLTVSNMSPEDSSIYLCSVEVATGYGYTFGSGTRLTVV.

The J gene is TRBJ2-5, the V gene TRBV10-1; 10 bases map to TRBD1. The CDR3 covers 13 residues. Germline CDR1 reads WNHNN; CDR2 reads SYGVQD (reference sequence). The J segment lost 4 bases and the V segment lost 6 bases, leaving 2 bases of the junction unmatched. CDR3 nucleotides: TGCGCCAGCAGCCGGACAGGGGGAGAGACCCAGTACTTC. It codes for CASSRTGGETQYF.

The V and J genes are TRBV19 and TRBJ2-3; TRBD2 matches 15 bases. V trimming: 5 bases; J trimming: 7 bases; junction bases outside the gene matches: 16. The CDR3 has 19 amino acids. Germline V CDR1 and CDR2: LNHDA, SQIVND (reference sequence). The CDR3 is CASSPTTTHGLAGGHTQYF. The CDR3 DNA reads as TGTGCCAGTAGTCCTACGACTACCCACGGACTAGCGGGAGGGCATACGCAGTATTTT.

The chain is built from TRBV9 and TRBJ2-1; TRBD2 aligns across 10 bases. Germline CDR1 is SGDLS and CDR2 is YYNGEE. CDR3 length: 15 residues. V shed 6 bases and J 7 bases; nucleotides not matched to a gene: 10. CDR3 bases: TGTGCCAGCACCCCTAGCGGGAGTGGTGATAATGAGCAGTTCTTC. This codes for CASTPSGSGDNEQFF.

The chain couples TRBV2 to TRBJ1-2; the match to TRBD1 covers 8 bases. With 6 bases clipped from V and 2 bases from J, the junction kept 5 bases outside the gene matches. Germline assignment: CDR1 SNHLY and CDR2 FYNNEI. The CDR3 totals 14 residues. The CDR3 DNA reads TGTGCCAGCAGGCAGGGGGCGATCAACTATGGCTACACCTTC. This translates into CASRQGAINYGYTF.

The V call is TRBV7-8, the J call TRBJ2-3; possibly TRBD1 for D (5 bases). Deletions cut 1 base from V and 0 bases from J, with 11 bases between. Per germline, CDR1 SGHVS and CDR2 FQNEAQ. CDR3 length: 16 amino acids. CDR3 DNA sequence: TGTGCCAGCAGCTTAGTGGGGCTTTCTAGCACAGATACGCAGTATTTT. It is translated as CASSLVGLSSTDTQYF.

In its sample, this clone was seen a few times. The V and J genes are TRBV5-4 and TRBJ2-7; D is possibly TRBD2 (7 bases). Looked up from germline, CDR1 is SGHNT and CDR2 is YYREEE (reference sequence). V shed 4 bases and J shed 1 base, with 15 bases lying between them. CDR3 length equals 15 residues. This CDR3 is CASSLGGPASYEQYF. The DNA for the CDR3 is TGTGCCAGCAGCCTGGGGGGGCCAGCGTCCTACGAGCAGTACTTC.

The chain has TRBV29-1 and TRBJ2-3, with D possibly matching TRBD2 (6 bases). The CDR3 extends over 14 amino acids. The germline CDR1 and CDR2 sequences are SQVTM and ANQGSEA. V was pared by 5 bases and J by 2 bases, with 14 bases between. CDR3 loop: CSVKRAGTTDTQYF. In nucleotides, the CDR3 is TGCAGCGTTAAGAGGGCGGGGACCACAGATACGCAGTATTTT.

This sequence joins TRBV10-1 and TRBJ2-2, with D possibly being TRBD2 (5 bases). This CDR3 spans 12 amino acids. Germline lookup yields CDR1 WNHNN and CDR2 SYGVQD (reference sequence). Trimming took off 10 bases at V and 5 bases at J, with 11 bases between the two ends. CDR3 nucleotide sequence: TGCGCCACCGAGAGGGAGACCGGGGAGCTGTTTTTT. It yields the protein CATERETGELFF.

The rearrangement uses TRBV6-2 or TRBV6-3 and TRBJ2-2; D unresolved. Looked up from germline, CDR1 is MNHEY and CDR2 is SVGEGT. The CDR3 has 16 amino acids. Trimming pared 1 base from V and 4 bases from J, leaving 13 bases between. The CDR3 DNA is TGTGCCAGCAGTTACTTCCGTAGTGGGCTCACCGGGGAGCTGTTTTTT. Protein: CASSYFRSGLTGELFF.

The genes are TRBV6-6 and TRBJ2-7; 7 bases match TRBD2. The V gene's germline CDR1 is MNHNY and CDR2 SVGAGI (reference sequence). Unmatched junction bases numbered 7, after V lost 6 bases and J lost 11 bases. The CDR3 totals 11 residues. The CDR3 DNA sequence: TGTGCCAGCAGGGCGGGAGTGTGGAAGTACGTC. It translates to CASRAGVWKYV.

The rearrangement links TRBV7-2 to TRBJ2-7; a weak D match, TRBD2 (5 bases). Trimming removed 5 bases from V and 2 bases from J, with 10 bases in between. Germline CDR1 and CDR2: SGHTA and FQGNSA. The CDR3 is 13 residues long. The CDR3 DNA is TGTGCCAGCAGCACCCGAGGGCCCTACGAGCAGTACTTC. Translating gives CASSTRGPYEQYF. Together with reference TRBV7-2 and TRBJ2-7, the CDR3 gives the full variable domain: GAGVSQSPSNKVTEKGKDVELRCDPISGHTALYWYRQSLGQGLEFLIYFQGNSAPDKSGLPSDRFSAERTGGSVSTLTIQRTQQEDSAVYLCASSTRGPYEQYFGPGTRLTVT.

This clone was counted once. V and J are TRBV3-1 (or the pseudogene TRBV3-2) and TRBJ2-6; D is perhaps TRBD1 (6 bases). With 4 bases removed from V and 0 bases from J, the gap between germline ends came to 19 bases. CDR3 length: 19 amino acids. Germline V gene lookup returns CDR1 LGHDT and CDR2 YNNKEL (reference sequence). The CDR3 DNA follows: TGTGCCAGCAGCCGACCCCTGGGCAGGGGTGGCTCTGGGGCCAACGTCCTGACTTTC. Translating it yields CASSRPLGRGGSGANVLTF.

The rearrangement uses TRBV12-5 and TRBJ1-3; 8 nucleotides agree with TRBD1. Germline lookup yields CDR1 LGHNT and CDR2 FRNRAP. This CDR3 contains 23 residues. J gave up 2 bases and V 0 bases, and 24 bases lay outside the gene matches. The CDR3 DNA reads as TGTGCTAGTGGTTTGGTACTTATCCCCCCCCTGGACAGGGACCTAGCAGCTGGAAACACCATATATTTT. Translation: CASGLVLIPPLDRDLAAGNTIYF. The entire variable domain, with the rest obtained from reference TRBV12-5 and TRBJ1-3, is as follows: DARVTQTPRHKVTEMGQEVTMRCQPILGHNTVFWYRQTMMQGLELLAYFRNRAPLDDSGMPKDRFSAEMPDATLATLKIQPSEPRDSAVYFCASGLVLIPPLDRDLAAGNTIYFGEGSWLTVV.

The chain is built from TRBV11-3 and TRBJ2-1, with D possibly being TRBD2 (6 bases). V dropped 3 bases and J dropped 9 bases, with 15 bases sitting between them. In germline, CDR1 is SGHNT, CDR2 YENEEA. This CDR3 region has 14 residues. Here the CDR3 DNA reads TGTGCCAGCAGCTTCGGCGGGACCTATGCTGAGCAGTTCTTC. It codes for CASSFGGTYAEQFF.